Listed here are 28 T cell receptor beta chains from one sample, sequenced in a study of vaccination effects on CD4 cells after COVID-19. CD4+ T cells were isolated after less than 13 days of culture. This person caught SARS-CoV-2 sometime from March to December 2020, and PCR testing confirmed the infection. Everyone in the study got two shots of either the BNT162b2 or mRNA-1273 vaccine. Their recognized antigens are unknown. Using immunoSEQ multiplex PCR, the repertoire was profiled, and TCRdb retains in-frame clones only, with some absent. Altogether tens of thousands of clones are present, around 80% being singletons, with the ten largest covering under 8%. This material consisted of CD4+ T cells from PBMCs cultured without peptide, taken after COVID-19 vaccination. The receptors were sampled from a human donor who had a prior SARS-CoV-2 infection.

CDR3 in DNA: TGTGCCAGCAGCGTAGGGTCGAATACCGCCACTGAAGCTTTCTTT. Translating gives CASSVGSNTATEAFF. This chain joins TRBV9 and TRBJ1-1; D gene ambiguous. V gave up 0 bases and J gave up 4 bases, with 13 bases separating them. The CDR3 extends over 15 amino acids. Germline CDR1 reads SGDLS; CDR2 reads YYNGEE. Combining the CDR3 with reference TRBV9 and TRBJ1-1 gives the whole variable domain DSGVTQTPKHLITATGQRVTLRCSPRSGDLSVYWYQQSLDQGLQFLIQYYNGEERAKGNILERFSAQQFPDLHSELNLSSLELGDSALYFCASSVGSNTATEAFFGQGTRLTVV.

CDR3 bases: TGTGCCACCGGCAGAGCGGGCGATACGCAGTATTTT. Its protein product is CATGRAGDTQYF. The chain couples TRBV24-1 to TRBJ2-3, with a weak D call TRBD2 (6 bases). The germline gives CDR1 KGHDR, CDR2 SFDVKD. The CDR3 loop spans 12 amino acids. The ends were cut back, 9 bases at V and 6 bases at J, with 12 bases in the middle.

The V gene is TRBV30, the J gene TRBJ1-6, with 7 bases fitting TRBD1. V lost 4 bases and J lost 0; bases outside the gene matches: 3. CDR3 length: 15 residues. Germline CDR1 is GTSNPN and CDR2 is SVGIG (reference sequence). Here the CDR3 reads CAWKGDSSYNSPLHF. The CDR3 DNA sequence: TGTGCCTGGAAAGGGGACAGCTCCTATAATTCACCCCTCCACTTT.

The chain combines TRBV11-2 with TRBJ1-4, with TRBD1 matching over 7 bases. This CDR3 is built from 15 residues. Germline-derived CDR1 and CDR2 are SGHAT and FQNNGV. After removal of 5 bases from V and 5 bases from J, the junction contained 8 bases not matched to a gene. The CDR3 DNA follows: TGTGCCAGCAGCCTGGGGGACAGCCTGAATGAAAAACTGTTTTTT. Amino acids: CASSLGDSLNEKLFF.

The rearrangement uses TRBV6-6 and TRBJ1-4; 7 positions match TRBD1. The V gene end was trimmed by 3 bases and the J gene end by 4 bases; junction bases not matched to a gene: 5. The CDR3 sequence is 15 residues long. The germline V gene encodes CDR1 MNHNY and CDR2 SVGAGI (reference sequence). CDR3 bases: TGTGCCAGCAGTTATCCGACAGGGAATAATGAAAAACTGTTTTTT. Translating gives CASSYPTGNNEKLFF.

The V and J genes are TRBV7-8 and TRBJ1-5, with D possibly matching TRBD1 (5 bases). The CDR3 runs 14 residues. Trimming removed 8 bases from V and 3 bases from J, with 14 bases in between. Looked up from germline, CDR1 is SGHVS and CDR2 is FQNEAQ. DNA for the CDR3: TGTGCCAGCTCTCCTCGGGGGTTCAATCAGCCCCAGCATTTT. Protein sequence: CASSPRGFNQPQHF.

V is TRBV20-1 and J is TRBJ2-5; D is undetermined. The ends were cut back, 5 bases at V and 4 bases at J, with 5 bases in the middle. The CDR3 sequence is 10 residues long. The germline CDR1 and CDR2 sequences are DFQATT and SNEGSKA (reference sequence). This chain's CDR3 is CSADRETQYF. The CDR3 DNA follows: TGCAGTGCTGACCGAGAGACCCAGTACTTC.

This clone was seen more than once but under ten times. The chain employs TRBV5-8 and TRBJ1-5; D is ambiguous. With 4 bases removed from V and 6 bases from J, the gap between germline ends came to 20 bases. Germline V lookup: CDR1 SGHTS, CDR2 YDEGEE. The CDR3 consists of 16 residues. The CDR3 spells CASSPNVVKGSQPQHF. CDR3 sequence (DNA): TGTGCCAGCAGCCCTAACGTGGTCAAGGGATCTCAGCCCCAGCATTTT. Full variable domain (missing parts from reference TRBV5-8 and TRBJ1-5): EAGVTQSPTHLIKTRGQQATLRCSPISGHTSVYWYQQALGLGLQFLLWYDEGEERNRGNFPPRFSGRQFPNYSSELNVNALELEDSALYLCASSPNVVKGSQPQHFGDGTRLSIL.

The rearrangement links TRBV7-9 to TRBJ1-4; no clear D. The CDR3 has 15 amino acids. The germline V gene has CDR1 SEHNR and CDR2 FQNEAQ (reference sequence). The V gene lost 1 base and the J gene lost 5 bases, with 11 bases spanning the gap. For the CDR3, the DNA is TGTGCCAGCAGCTTAGGTAACAGTCCGAATGAAAAACTGTTTTTT. Protein product: CASSLGNSPNEKLFF.

This clone appeared a few times. The rearrangement joins TRBV4-1 to TRBJ2-2; a weak D match, TRBD1 (6 bases). The CDR3 runs 15 residues. V lost 1 base and J lost 4, with 10 bases in between. Looked up from germline, CDR1 is MGHRA and CDR2 is YSYEKL. The DNA of the CDR3 is TGCGCCAGCAGCCAAGGTGCAGGGGTCACCGGGGAGCTGTTTTTT. Protein product: CASSQGAGVTGELFF.

The rearrangement joins TRBV28 to TRBJ1-1; possible D gene TRBD1, 6 bases. V lost 3 bases and J 6 bases, leaving 17 bases between the germline ends. This CDR3 contains 15 residues. Germline CDR1 MDHEN, CDR2 SYDVKM. This CDR3 is CASSFPTRDTPEAFF. As DNA, the CDR3 is TGTGCCAGCAGTTTCCCTACCCGGGACACTCCTGAAGCTTTCTTT.

The chain combines TRBV6-4 with TRBJ1-5; D gene uncertain. CDR3 length: 13 residues. Trimming removed 3 bases from V and 3 bases from J, with 6 bases in between. Germline V CDR1 and CDR2: MRHNA, SNTAGT. CDR3 region: CASSEQINQPQHF. The CDR3 DNA reads as TGTGCCAGCAGTGAACAGATCAATCAGCCCCAGCATTTT.

The chain has TRBV3-1 (or the pseudogene TRBV3-2) and TRBJ2-1, with 10 bases identical to TRBD2. CDR1 is LGHDT and CDR2 is YNNKEL in the germline V gene (reference sequence). There are 15 residues in the CDR3. V was pared by 4 bases and J by 5 bases, with 5 bases of the junction left unmatched. DNA for the CDR3: TGTGCCAGCAGCCCGAGCGGGGGGGGGCACAATGAGCAGTTCTTC. This gives the protein CASSPSGGGHNEQFF.

The rearrangement uses TRBV15 and TRBJ1-1, with a tentative D call TRBD1 (5 bases). CDR1 and CDR2 from the germline V gene are LNHNV and YYDKDF (reference sequence). The V end lost 1 base, the J end lost 9 bases, and 12 bases lay between the germline ends. The CDR3 spans 13 residues. The CDR3: CATSRVAGMKAFF. CDR3 in DNA: TGTGCCACCAGCAGAGTCGCAGGGATGAAAGCTTTCTTT.

This chain links TRBV29-1 with TRBJ2-3; 15 bases agree with TRBD2. The CDR3 extends over 15 amino acids. Germline V CDR1 and CDR2: SQVTM, ANQGSEA. V was clipped by 4 bases and J by 8 bases; unmatched bases: 7. CDR3 amino acids: CSVGTSGRALSTQYF. CDR3 DNA: TGCAGCGTTGGGACTAGCGGGAGGGCCCTCTCTACGCAGTATTTT.

The CDR3 sequence: CAISIYSTGTTNEQFF. CDR3 bases: TGTGCCATCAGTATATACTCCACTGGGACTACCAATGAGCAGTTCTTC. The chain combines TRBV10-3 with TRBJ2-1; TRBD2 aligns across 7 bases. The germline gives CDR1 ENHRY, CDR2 SYGVKD. Germline trimming cut 5 bases from V and 6 bases from J; bases unmatched to any gene: 13. This CDR3 has 16 amino acids.

This chain connects TRBV5-1 to TRBJ2-7; no definite D call. Germline loops: CDR1 SGHRS, CDR2 YFSETQ. The CDR3 covers 14 residues. V lost 3 bases and J 0 bases, leaving 10 bases between the germline ends. For the CDR3, the DNA is TGCGCCAGCAGCTACGCAACAGACTCCTACGAGCAGTACTTC. Its protein is CASSYATDSYEQYF.

The genes are TRBV6-1 and TRBJ2-7, with 7 bases fitting TRBD1. Germline CDR1 and CDR2: MNHNS and SASEGT. CDR3 length: 14 residues. J gave up 3 bases and V 2 bases, and 4 bases lay outside the gene matches. CDR3 sequence reads: CASSEYGTDYEQYF. Written as DNA, the CDR3 is TGTGCCAGCAGTGAATACGGGACAGACTACGAGCAGTACTTC.

This chain uses TRBV4-2 with TRBJ1-6; D not certain. Germline V gene lookup returns CDR1 LGHNA and CDR2 YNFKEQ. Between the trimmed V and J ends, which lost 3 bases and 4 bases, there was a span of 16 bases. CDR3 size: 17 residues. CDR3: CASSQSGSGSYNSPLHF. Here the CDR3 DNA reads TGTGCCAGCAGCCAGTCGGGGAGCGGATCGTATAATTCACCCCTCCACTTT.

The chain links TRBV5-5 to TRBJ1-2; maybe TRBD1 (5 bases). CDR1 is SGHKS and CDR2 is YYEKEE in the germline V gene (reference sequence). The CDR3 has 17 residues. Trimming stripped 4 bases from V and 0 bases from J, with 19 bases between. The CDR3 nucleotides read TGTGCCAGCAGCCAGGACCCATTGGGGCCCGCTAACTATGGCTACACCTTC. This encodes CASSQDPLGPANYGYTF. The full variable domain, in which reference TRBV5-5 and TRBJ1-2 provide the parts outside the CDR3, is DAGVTQSPTHLIKTRGQQVTLRCSPISGHKSVSWYQQVLGQGPQFIFQYYEKEERGRGNFPDRFSARQFPNYSSELNVNALLLGDSALYLCASSQDPLGPANYGYTFGSGTRLTVV.

The rearrangement uses TRBV6-5 and TRBJ2-1, with D tentatively TRBD2 (6 bases). Germline loops: CDR1 MNHEY, CDR2 SVGAGI. CDR3 length: 14 residues. V lost 8 bases to trimming and J lost 2 bases, with 13 bases between them. CDR3 amino acids: CASGLALPYNEQFF. CDR3 sequence (DNA): TGTGCCAGCGGGCTAGCGCTTCCCTACAATGAGCAGTTCTTC.

This sequence joins TRBV30 and TRBJ2-1, with D perhaps matching TRBD2 (5 bases). The V and J ends lost 3 bases and 3 bases respectively, with 15 bases between them. Germline CDR1 GTSNPN, CDR2 SVGIG (reference sequence). CDR3 length equals 15 residues. This CDR3 is CAWSRGRTYYNEQFF. As DNA, the CDR3 is TGTGCCTGGAGCCGGGGTAGAACTTACTACAATGAGCAGTTCTTC.

The chain uses TRBV5-6 and TRBJ2-3, with 12 bases that match TRBD2. Trimming cost V 3 bases and J 1 base; bases outside gene matches: 3. The CDR3 contains 16 residues. Germline loops: CDR1 SGHDT, CDR2 YYEEEE. The DNA of the CDR3 is TGTGCCAGCAGCTGGACTAGCGGGGAAGGCACAGATACGCAGTATTTT. This sequence encodes CASSWTSGEGTDTQYF.

This chain uses TRBV7-3 with TRBJ2-1, with 9 bases fitting TRBD2. Losses at the gene ends were 5 bases for V and 5 bases for J; bases not matched to a gene: 7. The CDR3 consists of 15 residues. Germline lookup yields CDR1 SGHTA and CDR2 FQGTGA. CDR3 nucleotides: TGTGCCAGCAGCCCAAAGACTAGCGGAGACAATGAGCAGTTCTTC. Amino acid sequence: CASSPKTSGDNEQFF.

As DNA, the CDR3 is TGTGCCAGCAGCTTGGCCTTGGTAGCCGGTTTTTTTACGGAGACCCAGTACTTC. This codes for CASSLALVAGFFTETQYF. The chain links TRBV5-6 to TRBJ2-5; no reliable D call. Per germline, CDR1 SGHDT and CDR2 YYEEEE. This CDR3 comprises 18 residues. With 0 bases removed from V and 5 bases from J, the gap between germline ends came to 23 bases.

V is TRBV5-4 and J is TRBJ1-2; the match to TRBD1 covers 7 bases. Per the germline V gene, CDR1 is SGHNT and CDR2 is YYREEE (reference sequence). J was trimmed by 7 bases and V by 0 bases; bases with no gene match: 6. This CDR3 is 14 amino acids long. The DNA of the CDR3 is TGTGCCAGCAGCTTGGGGACAGGCCAAATTGGCTACACCTTC. Its translation: CASSLGTGQIGYTF.

The sample holds one count of this clone. The chain joins TRBV6-5 to TRBJ1-2; D not resolved. The CDR3 is 14 amino acids. Trimming removed 6 bases at V and 1 base at J, with 12 bases between. Germline loops: CDR1 MNHEY, CDR2 SVGAGI. CDR3 protein: CASSPRGDNYGYTF. As DNA, the CDR3 is TGTGCCAGCAGCCCCCGGGGAGATAACTATGGCTACACCTTC.

This clone was counted a few times. The chain employs TRBV7-9 and TRBJ1-3; TRBD1 is a possible D gene (5 bases). Germline CDR1 is SEHNR and CDR2 is FQNEAQ (reference sequence). The CDR3 consists of 16 residues. Trimming left V 2 bases short and J 0 bases short, with 11 bases between. CDR3 protein: CASSLFGAASGNTIYF. CDR3 nucleotides: TGTGCCAGCAGCTTATTCGGGGCCGCCTCTGGAAACACCATATATTTT. Drawing the rest from reference TRBV7-9 and TRBJ1-3, the complete variable domain is DTGVSQNPRHKITKRGQNVTFRCDPISEHNRLYWYRQTLGQGPEFLTYFQNEAQLEKSRLLSDRFSAERPKGSFSTLEIQRTEQGDSAMYLCASSLFGAASGNTIYFGEGSWLTVV.